These T cell receptor beta chains were read from a single sample in a study of cytotoxic CD8 clonotypes in ibrutinib-treated CLL. The method was immunoSEQ multiplex PCR; TCRdb's version includes in-frame clones alone and lacks a portion of them. The repertoire holds some 290,000 clones, with about 77% as singletons. The source material was PBMCs, sampled before ibrutinib treatment. Every receptor here comes from a human donor with chronic lymphocytic leukemia. CDR3s include the opening cysteine and the closing phenylalanine or tryptophan. The D gene is left open where the match is weak. The size of a clone is reported for some rows only, either as once, few or many, or as a class for expanded clones.

v_call: TRBV30; j_call: TRBJ1-2; clone_size: .; d_call: .; cdr3_aa: CAWSVLGANYGYTF; cdr3_nt: TGTGCCTGGAGTGTATTGGGGGCAAACTATGGCTACACCTTC
v_call: TRBV18; j_call: TRBJ2-7; clone_size: .; d_call: .; cdr3_aa: CASSPPGVTDTYEQYF; cdr3_nt: TGTGCCAGCTCACCTCCGGGTGTCACGGATACCTACGAGCAGTACTTC
v_call: TRBV19; j_call: TRBJ1-5; clone_size: .; d_call: .; cdr3_aa: CASSIVKRSTMRDQPQHF; cdr3_nt: TGTGCCAGTAGTATAGTAAAAAGGAGTACAATGAGAGATCAGCCCCAGCATTTT
v_call: TRBV30; j_call: TRBJ2-6; clone_size: .; d_call: .; cdr3_aa: CAWGRTVEVNVLTF; cdr3_nt: TGTGCCTGGGGGAGGACGGTGGAAGTCAACGTCCTGACTTTC
v_call: TRBV30; j_call: TRBJ2-7; clone_size: .; d_call: .; cdr3_aa: CAWSVLLGSSYEQYF; cdr3_nt: TGTGCCTGGAGTGTACTTTTGGGCAGCTCCTACGAGCAGTACTTC
v_call: TRBV7-2; j_call: TRBJ2-3; clone_size: few; d_call: .; cdr3_aa: CASSLGNSGTDTQYF; cdr3_nt: TGTGCCAGCAGCTTAGGTAATAGCGGCACAGATACGCAGTATTTT
v_call: TRBV28; j_call: TRBJ2-7; clone_size: once; d_call: TRBD2; cdr3_aa: CASKAPAGLAYEQYF; cdr3_nt: TGTGCCAGCAAGGCGCCTGCGGGACTAGCCTACGAGCAGTACTTC
v_call: TRBV5-1; j_call: TRBJ1-1; clone_size: .; d_call: TRBD1; cdr3_aa: CASSLSRQGAFFTEAFF; cdr3_nt: TGCGCCAGCAGCCTCTCACGACAGGGGGCTTTTTTCACTGAAGCTTTCTTT
v_call: TRBV5-1; j_call: TRBJ2-2; clone_size: .; d_call: .; cdr3_aa: CASSSQLLGRTGELFF; cdr3_nt: TGCGCCAGCAGTTCTCAACTTTTAGGTAGGACCGGGGAGCTGTTTTTT
v_call: TRBV27; j_call: TRBJ2-2; clone_size: .; d_call: .; cdr3_aa: CASSIGRDPGELFF; cdr3_nt: TGTGCCAGCAGTATCGGTCGGGACCCCGGGGAGCTGTTTTTT
v_call: TRBV27; j_call: TRBJ2-4; clone_size: few; d_call: .; cdr3_aa: CASSLDFVGLAKNIQYF; cdr3_nt: TGTGCCAGCAGTTTAGATTTCGTGGGGTTAGCCAAAAACATTCAGTACTTC
v_call: TRBV2; j_call: TRBJ1-1; clone_size: .; d_call: .; cdr3_aa: CASSQTGNTEAFF; cdr3_nt: TGTGCCAGCAGTCAGACAGGGAACACTGAAGCTTTCTTT
v_call: TRBV4-3; j_call: TRBJ2-7; clone_size: few; d_call: TRBD2; cdr3_aa: CASSFRTSGYYEQYF; cdr3_nt: TGCGCCAGCAGCTTCCGGACTAGCGGCTACTACGAGCAGTACTTC
v_call: TRBV6-6; j_call: TRBJ1-4; clone_size: .; d_call: .; cdr3_aa: CASSGTQGSHQLFF; cdr3_nt: TGTGCCAGCAGTGGGACCCAGGGAAGCCACCAACTGTTTTTT
v_call: TRBV7-2; j_call: TRBJ2-1; clone_size: .; d_call: TRBD2; cdr3_aa: CASSLERGGSYNEQFF; cdr3_nt: TGTGCCAGCAGCCTGGAGCGGGGAGGATCCTACAATGAGCAGTTCTTC
v_call: TRBV5-6; j_call: TRBJ2-3; clone_size: .; d_call: .; cdr3_aa: CASRPAPSTDTQYF; cdr3_nt: TGTGCCAGCAGGCCAGCCCCTAGCACAGATACGCAGTATTTT
v_call: TRBV6-5; j_call: TRBJ1-3; clone_size: .; d_call: .; cdr3_aa: CASSYGQGYGNTIYF; cdr3_nt: TGTGCCAGCAGTTACGGGCAGGGGTACGGAAACACCATATATTTT
v_call: TRBV29-1; j_call: TRBJ2-1; clone_size: few; d_call: .; cdr3_aa: CSYRAGKNNEQFF; cdr3_nt: TGCAGCTATCGCGCAGGGAAGAACAATGAGCAGTTCTTC
v_call: TRBV30; j_call: TRBJ1-5; clone_size: .; d_call: .; cdr3_aa: CAWSVRWGEANQPQHF; cdr3_nt: TGTGCCTGGAGTGTACGTTGGGGTGAGGCCAATCAGCCCCAGCATTTT
v_call: TRBV6-5; j_call: TRBJ2-1; clone_size: .; d_call: .; cdr3_aa: CASSSGWNYNEQFF; cdr3_nt: TGTGCCAGCAGTTCAGGCTGGAACTACAATGAGCAGTTCTTC
v_call: TRBV28; j_call: TRBJ2-3; clone_size: .; d_call: .; cdr3_aa: CASSSYSTDTQYF; cdr3_nt: TGTGCCAGCAGTTCCTATAGCACAGATACGCAGTATTTT
v_call: TRBV2; j_call: TRBJ2-1; clone_size: .; d_call: .; cdr3_aa: CARNGWKPREQFF; cdr3_nt: TGTGCCAGGAACGGGTGGAAGCCAAGGGAGCAGTTCTTC
v_call: TRBV7-8; j_call: TRBJ2-1; clone_size: .; d_call: .; cdr3_aa: CASSSRLNSYNEQFF; cdr3_nt: TGTGCCAGCAGCTCTAGACTAAACTCCTACAATGAGCAGTTCTTC
v_call: TRBV30; j_call: TRBJ1-2; clone_size: .; d_call: .; cdr3_aa: CAWSVKGDLYGYTF; cdr3_nt: TGTGCCTGGAGTGTAAAGGGAGACCTATATGGCTACACCTTC
v_call: TRBV7-3; j_call: TRBJ2-1; clone_size: once; d_call: TRBD2; cdr3_aa: CASRASAGVGYNEQFF; cdr3_nt: TGTGCCAGCCGAGCCTCCGCGGGAGTGGGTTACAATGAGCAGTTCTTC
v_call: TRBV7-6; j_call: TRBJ2-6; clone_size: .; d_call: .; cdr3_aa: CASSLRSGANVLTF; cdr3_nt: TGTGCCAGCAGCTTGAGATCCGGGGCCAACGTCCTGACTTTC
v_call: TRBV5-4; j_call: TRBJ1-1; clone_size: .; d_call: .; cdr3_aa: CASSPRGQLNTEAFF; cdr3_nt: TGTGCCAGCAGCCCCAGAGGACAGCTGAACACTGAAGCTTTCTTT
v_call: TRBV18; j_call: TRBJ2-5; clone_size: .; d_call: TRBD1; cdr3_aa: CASSPQGQGEETQYF; cdr3_nt: TGTGCCAGCTCACCACAGGGACAGGGAGAAGAGACCCAGTACTTC
v_call: TRBV19; j_call: TRBJ2-2; clone_size: .; d_call: .; cdr3_aa: CASSIDPGSGELFF; cdr3_nt: TGTGCCAGTAGTATAGATCCAGGGTCCGGGGAGCTGTTTTTT
v_call: TRBV7-6; j_call: TRBJ1-1; clone_size: .; d_call: .; cdr3_aa: CASSSGPRVNTEAFF; cdr3_nt: TGTGCCAGCAGTTCGGGACCTCGAGTGAACACTGAAGCTTTCTTT
v_call: TRBV27; j_call: TRBJ2-7; clone_size: .; d_call: TRBD2; cdr3_aa: CASRSPGGAYEQYF; cdr3_nt: TGTGCCAGCCGCTCCCCCGGGGGGGCGTACGAGCAGTACTTC
v_call: TRBV5-1; j_call: TRBJ2-1; clone_size: .; d_call: .; cdr3_aa: CASSLSGPDHNEQFF; cdr3_nt: TGCGCCAGCAGCTTATCAGGTCCCGATCACAATGAGCAGTTCTTC
v_call: TRBV19; j_call: TRBJ1-1; clone_size: .; d_call: .; cdr3_aa: CASRGAGSEAFF; cdr3_nt: TGTGCCAGTAGGGGGGCGGGGTCTGAAGCTTTCTTT
v_call: TRBV7-6; j_call: TRBJ2-1; clone_size: .; d_call: .; cdr3_aa: CASSSSGSGQQFF; cdr3_nt: TGTGCCAGCAGCTCCTCCGGGTCCGGGCAGCAGTTCTTC
v_call: TRBV30; j_call: TRBJ2-7; clone_size: .; d_call: .; cdr3_aa: CASSHTYEQYF; cdr3_nt: TGTGCCTCGTCACATACCTACGAGCAGTACTTC
v_call: TRBV5-4; j_call: TRBJ1-2; clone_size: .; d_call: .; cdr3_aa: CASSGDGYTF; cdr3_nt: TGTGCCAGCAGTGGGGATGGCTACACCTTC
v_call: TRBV4-3; j_call: TRBJ1-1; clone_size: .; d_call: .; cdr3_aa: CASSQRSYGVTNTEAFF; cdr3_nt: TGCGCCAGCAGCCAACGCTCGTACGGGGTTACGAACACTGAAGCTTTCTTT
v_call: TRBV4-3; j_call: TRBJ2-7; clone_size: .; d_call: TRBD1; cdr3_aa: CASSQDYRGYEQYF; cdr3_nt: TGCGCCAGCAGCCAAGATTACAGGGGCTACGAGCAGTACTTC
v_call: TRBV6-5; j_call: TRBJ2-1; clone_size: .; d_call: TRBD2; cdr3_aa: CASSYSAGGATNEQFF; cdr3_nt: TGTGCCAGCAGTTACTCAGCGGGAGGAGCCACTAATGAGCAGTTCTTC
v_call: TRBV6-4; j_call: TRBJ2-5; clone_size: .; d_call: .; cdr3_aa: CASSDSRGGTQYF; cdr3_nt: TGTGCCAGCAGTGACTCGAGGGGAGGGACCCAGTACTTC
v_call: TRBV7-6; j_call: TRBJ1-5; clone_size: .; d_call: .; cdr3_aa: CASSLGSYQPQHF; cdr3_nt: TGTGCCAGCAGCTTAGGCAGCTATCAGCCCCAGCATTTT
v_call: TRBV7-2; j_call: TRBJ2-1; clone_size: few; d_call: .; cdr3_aa: CASSIRGASTFGVQFF; cdr3_nt: TGTGCCAGCAGCATTAGGGGCGCTTCTACCTTTGGTGTGCAGTTCTTC
v_call: TRBV28; j_call: TRBJ2-5; clone_size: .; d_call: .; cdr3_aa: CASSPPRGAQETQYF; cdr3_nt: TGTGCCAGCAGTCCCCCACGAGGGGCGCAAGAGACCCAGTACTTC
v_call: TRBV6-1; j_call: TRBJ1-4; clone_size: .; d_call: .; cdr3_aa: CASSGVRGLDEKLFF; cdr3_nt: TGTGCCAGCAGTGGGGTCCGTGGGTTAGATGAAAAACTGTTTTTT
v_call: TRBV6-1; j_call: TRBJ2-1; clone_size: .; d_call: TRBD2; cdr3_aa: CASSPGLAGALEQFF; cdr3_nt: TGTGCCAGCAGTCCGGGACTAGCGGGAGCTTTGGAGCAGTTCTTC